A single sample is the source of the 26 T cell receptor beta chains below, sequenced in a study of T cells in localized non-small cell lung cancer (dated by TCRdb to the early 2020s). Receptors were amplified or captured by the immunoSEQ multiplex PCR assay. As stored in TCRdb, this immuneACCESS dataset retains in-frame rearrangements with V and J assigned. A fraction of the clones does not appear; measured against another copy, unresolved V genes explain less than half of the discrepancy, and the remainder lacks a known reason. For this sample there are some 27,000 clones; roughly 91% appear just once. Roughly 13% of the sample comes from the top ten. The sample here was peripheral blood, taken before any cancer treatment. These receptors were collected from a female donor over 55 with stage III squamous cell lung carcinoma.

The V call is TRBV6-5, the J call TRBJ2-5, with 8 bases aligning to TRBD2. Germline V lookup: CDR1 MNHEY, CDR2 SVGAGI. The CDR3 is made up of 13 amino acids. J gave up 3 bases and V 6 bases, and 3 bases lay outside the gene matches. The CDR3 loop reads CASSQREKETQYF. CDR3 coding DNA: TGTGCCAGCAGCCAGCGGGAGAAAGAGACCCAGTACTTC.

In its sample, this clone was seen once. The CDR3 here is CASSMRGSHNQPQHF. The CDR3 coding sequence is TGTGCCAGTAGTATGAGAGGATCTCACAATCAGCCCCAGCATTTT. The chain uses TRBV19 and TRBJ1-5; D not certain. Trimming stripped 3 bases from V and 3 bases from J, with 12 bases between. The germline V gene has CDR1 LNHDA and CDR2 SQIVND (reference sequence). The CDR3 extends over 15 amino acids. The variable domain in full, completed from reference TRBV19 and TRBJ1-5, reads DGGITQSPKYLFRKEGQNVTLSCEQNLNHDAMYWYRQDPGQGLRLIYYSQIVNDFQKGDIAEGYSVSREKKESFPLTVTSAQKNPTAFYLCASSMRGSHNQPQHFGDGTRLSIL.

In this sample, this clone turned up once. The chain has TRBV18 and TRBJ1-1, with a weak D call TRBD1 (5 bases). Germline values: CDR1 KGHSH, CDR2 LQKENI. Trimming shortened V by 6 bases and J by 1 base, and 9 bases separated the two germline ends. This CDR3 has 13 amino acids. The CDR3 reads CASSIQGNTEAFF. The CDR3 bases are TGTGCCAGCTCCATTCAGGGGAACACTGAAGCTTTCTTT.

This rearrangement joins TRBV4-3 to TRBJ1-1; a possible D gene is TRBD1 (5 bases). V lost 4 bases to trimming and J lost 4 bases, with 10 bases between them. The CDR3 is 13 amino acids. Germline V gene lookup returns CDR1 LGHNA and CDR2 YSLEER. CDR3 residues: CASSRLGGTEAFF. DNA for the CDR3: TGCGCCAGCAGCCGTTTGGGGGGCACTGAAGCTTTCTTT.

The chain is built from TRBV5-5 and TRBJ1-5; TRBD1 matches at 8 bases. This CDR3 has 15 amino acids. Germline V gives CDR1 SGHKS, CDR2 YYEKEE (reference sequence). V lost 1 base and J lost 1; bases outside the gene matches: 1. The CDR3 region has the DNA TGTGCCAGCAGCTTGCAGGGGGCAAGCAATCAGCCCCAGCATTTT. Translation: CASSLQGASNQPQHF.

The rearrangement uses TRBV6-5 and TRBJ1-1, with D uncertain. Trimming took 1 base from V and 5 from J, leaving 8 bases between them. Germline V gene lookup returns CDR1 MNHEY and CDR2 SVGAGI. This CDR3 is built from 13 residues. The chain's CDR3 is CASSYLGRTEAFF. CDR3 in DNA: TGTGCCAGCAGTTACTTAGGTAGGACTGAAGCTTTCTTT.

This chain connects TRBV7-2 to TRBJ1-3; no firm D call. V lost 5 bases and J 4 bases, leaving 15 bases between the germline ends. The germline CDR1 and CDR2 sequences are SGHTA and FQGNSA. The length of the CDR3 is 15 residues. The CDR3 reads CASSPLSGSGNTIYF. CDR3 in DNA: TGTGCCAGCAGCCCACTGTCGGGGTCCGGAAACACCATATATTTT.

This chain uses TRBV6-5 with TRBJ2-7; 12 bases agree with TRBD1. This CDR3 is 15 amino acids long. The V gene end was trimmed by 5 bases and the J gene end by 5 bases; junction bases not matched to a gene: 7. Germline CDR1 MNHEY, CDR2 SVGAGI. The CDR3 nucleotides are TGTGCCAGCAGTCAGCCGGGACAGGGGGCCCACGAGCAGTACTTC. Protein sequence: CASSQPGQGAHEQYF.

The chain combines TRBV2 with TRBJ2-2, with D unresolved. Deletions cut 5 bases from V and 3 bases from J, with 10 bases between. This CDR3 is built from 14 residues. The V gene's germline CDR1 is SNHLY and CDR2 FYNNEI. The DNA for the CDR3 is TGTGCCAGCAGTAGTTACCAGGACACCGGGGAGCTGTTTTTT. Protein sequence: CASSSYQDTGELFF.

The chain links TRBV6-4 to TRBJ1-5; D perhaps matches TRBD1 (5 bases). Per germline, CDR1 MRHNA and CDR2 SNTAGT. Trimming left V 6 bases short and J 2 bases short, with 11 bases between. This CDR3 region has 14 residues. The chain's CDR3 is CASSSGPGNQPQHF. CDR3 nucleotides: TGTGCCAGCAGCTCAGGGCCTGGCAATCAGCCCCAGCATTTT.

In nucleotides, the CDR3 is TGCGCCAGCAGCGAGGATTTGCCCGCATACGAGCAGTACTTC. This sequence encodes CASSEDLPAYEQYF. This chain connects TRBV5-1 to TRBJ2-7; D call uncertain. CDR1 is SGHRS and CDR2 is YFSETQ in the germline V gene. This CDR3 spans 14 amino acids. V was shortened by 4 bases and J by 4 bases, with 15 bases between the two germline ends.

This sequence joins TRBV10-3 and TRBJ2-5, with 10 nucleotides matching TRBD2. Unmatched junction bases numbered 7, after V lost 8 bases and J lost 4 bases. The CDR3 has 14 amino acids. Looked up from germline, CDR1 is ENHRY and CDR2 is SYGVKD. The CDR3 sequence: CAIQERGGGETQYF. DNA for the CDR3: TGTGCCATCCAAGAGCGGGGGGGCGGAGAGACCCAGTACTTC.

The CDR3 nucleotides read TGCGCCAGCAGCCAAGCGGCAGGGAGCTATGGCTACACCTTC. This encodes CASSQAAGSYGYTF. The V and J genes are TRBV4-1 and TRBJ1-2, with D possibly being TRBD1 (5 bases). V was trimmed by 1 base and J by 4 bases, leaving 10 bases between them. The CDR3 consists of 14 residues. Germline V lookup: CDR1 MGHRA, CDR2 YSYEKL.

The V gene is TRBV19, the J gene TRBJ2-3; TRBD2 aligns across 13 bases. CDR3 length: 15 residues. Losses at the gene ends were 9 bases for V and 2 bases for J; bases not matched to a gene: 5. Germline V gene lookup returns CDR1 LNHDA and CDR2 SQIVND (reference sequence). The CDR3 loop is CASQGLAGFTDTQYF. CDR3 coding DNA: TGTGCCAGCCAGGGACTAGCGGGATTCACAGATACGCAGTATTTT.

The chain combines TRBV7-2 with TRBJ2-1; 8 positions match TRBD2. The CDR3 loop spans 16 amino acids. The trim removed 1 base at V and 4 bases at J, leaving 6 bases unmatched. Germline V gives CDR1 SGHTA, CDR2 FQGNSA. The CDR3 bases are TGTGCCAGCAGCTTAGGACTAGCGCCAGCGTACAATGAGCAGTTCTTC. It is translated as CASSLGLAPAYNEQFF.

V gene TRBV6-6 combines with J gene TRBJ1-2; TRBD1 aligns across 8 bases. The ends lost 6 bases at V and 3 bases at J; junction bases unmatched: 3. The CDR3 sequence is 13 residues long. Germline assignment: CDR1 MNHNY and CDR2 SVGAGI (reference sequence). The CDR3 bases are TGTGCCAGCAGCAGGGGGCTTGACTATGGCTACACCTTC. Protein sequence: CASSRGLDYGYTF.

The J gene is TRBJ2-3, the V gene TRBV13; 8 nucleotides agree with TRBD1. CDR1 is PRHDT and CDR2 is FYEKMQ in the germline V gene (reference sequence). The V gene end was trimmed by 1 base and the J gene end by 0 bases; junction bases not matched to a gene: 6. The CDR3 runs 17 residues. The CDR3 loop reads CASSLAGDRRSTDTQYF. The DNA for the CDR3 is TGTGCCAGCAGCTTAGCCGGGGACAGGAGAAGCACAGATACGCAGTATTTT.

The chain carries TRBV5-1 and TRBJ1-1; no definite D call. In germline, CDR1 is SGHRS, CDR2 YFSETQ. There are 11 residues in the CDR3. V shed 2 bases and J shed 6 bases, with 5 bases lying between them. This CDR3 reads CASSLGPEAFF. CDR3 sequence (DNA): TGCGCCAGCAGCTTAGGTCCTGAAGCTTTCTTT.

The gene calls are TRBV11-3 and TRBJ1-1; 8 bases are shared with TRBD1. This CDR3 is built from 16 residues. CDR1 and CDR2 (germline): SGHNT, YENEEA. V lost 4 bases, J lost 8 bases, and 15 bases stayed unmatched. The CDR3 bases are TGTGCCAGCAGCTCCGGTAAGGGCAGGGGGCCACAAGAAGCTTTCTTT. It is translated as CASSSGKGRGPQEAFF.

This clone was counted once. V usage is TRBV6-5 and J usage is TRBJ2-5; no clear D gene. The germline V and J ends were trimmed by 4 bases and 5 bases, with 14 bases remaining between them. Per germline, CDR1 MNHEY and CDR2 SVGAGI. This CDR3 spans 14 amino acids. The CDR3 region has the DNA TGTGCCAGCAGTTTCGACTTAACCCATGAGACCCAGTACTTC. As protein: CASSFDLTHETQYF.

CDR3 sequence: CASSSRAPASNEQYF. In DNA, the CDR3 is TGTGCCAGCAGCTCCCGGGCCCCAGCCTCTAACGAGCAGTACTTC. The chain is built from TRBV7-9 and TRBJ2-7; D gene ambiguous. V gave up 4 bases and J gave up 5 bases, with 18 bases separating them. In germline, CDR1 is SEHNR, CDR2 FQNEAQ (reference sequence). CDR3 length: 15 residues.

V gene TRBV5-1 combines with J gene TRBJ2-5; D is unresolved. Trimming cost V 0 bases and J 5 bases, with 11 bases left between them. The CDR3 contains 14 residues. The germline gives CDR1 SGHRS, CDR2 YFSETQ. CDR3 sequence reads: CASSLESDTETQYF. Here the CDR3 DNA reads TGCGCCAGCAGCTTGGAGTCCGACACGGAGACCCAGTACTTC.

The chain uses TRBV4-2 and TRBJ1-2, with 7 positions matching TRBD1. J gave up 5 bases and V 1 base, and 4 bases lay outside the gene matches. Germline-derived CDR1 and CDR2 are LGHNA and YNFKEQ. The CDR3 extends over 14 amino acids. The CDR3 is CASSQARQGYGYTF. The DNA for the CDR3 is TGTGCCAGCAGCCAAGCGAGACAGGGTTATGGCTACACCTTC.

The CDR3 reads CASSQGQVETQYF. CDR3 nucleotides: TGTGCCAGCAGCCAAGGACAGGTGGAGACCCAGTACTTC. The chain couples TRBV14 to TRBJ2-5, with D perhaps TRBD1 (6 bases). Trimming stripped 1 base from V and 5 bases from J, with 8 bases between. Germline CDR1 reads SGHDN; CDR2 reads FVKESK. The CDR3 spans 13 residues.

This clone occurred a few times. The chain is built from TRBV30 and TRBJ2-2; D is undetermined. CDR3 length: 12 amino acids. Germline V gives CDR1 GTSNPN, CDR2 SVGIG (reference sequence). V gave up 0 bases and J gave up 5 bases, with 4 bases separating them. The CDR3 DNA reads TGTGCCTGGAGTGTACTTACCGGGGAGCTGTTTTTT. Translated: CAWSVLTGELFF.

The chain uses TRBV5-8 and TRBJ2-3; 10 bases fit TRBD1. After removal of 4 bases from V and 4 bases from J, the junction contained 6 bases not matched to a gene. The germline V gene has CDR1 SGHTS and CDR2 YDEGEE. This CDR3 has 15 residues. CDR3 region: CASSMGQGIADTQYF. CDR3 nucleotides: TGTGCCAGCAGCATGGGACAGGGGATTGCAGATACGCAGTATTTT.